What follows are 23 T cell receptor beta chains derived from one specimen sequenced in a study of blood T cell repertoires in COVID-19. TCRdb's table, derived via immunoSEQ multiplex PCR, lists solely in-frame clones and lacks some. The data contain 150,000 or so clones, about 77% of them singletons. Sequences were obtained from peripheral blood. These receptors were taken from a woman in her forties or fifties with active or convalescent COVID-19.

This clone was counted a few times. This CDR3 reads CASRRGQGTEAFF. For the CDR3, the DNA is TGTGCCAGCAGGAGGGGACAAGGAACTGAAGCTTTCTTT. The chain links TRBV25-1 to TRBJ1-1; tentative D call: TRBD1 (6 bases). CDR3 length: 13 amino acids. Germline CDR1 MGHDK, CDR2 SYGVNS. Trimming left V 6 bases short and J 5 bases short, with 13 bases between.

The J gene is TRBJ1-4, the V gene TRBV19, with 7 bases that match TRBD1. The CDR3 has 13 amino acids. Germline V CDR1 and CDR2: LNHDA, SQIVND (reference sequence). V lost 4 bases to trimming and J lost 5 bases; unmatched junction nucleotides: 1. In nucleotides, the CDR3 is TGTGCCAGTAGTAGGGGACAGAATGAAAAACTGTTTTTT. Its protein product is CASSRGQNEKLFF.

The chain links TRBV20-1 to TRBJ1-1; D not certain. V was cut by 4 bases and J by 10 bases, with 13 bases left in between. Germline V gene sequence: CDR1 DFQATT, CDR2 SNEGSKA (reference sequence). The CDR3 consists of 11 residues. The DNA for the CDR3 is TGCAGTGCTAACCCGGGGTGGGGAGCTTTCTTT. The encoded protein is CSANPGWGAFF.

The chain carries TRBV28 and TRBJ2-7, with 11 bases matching TRBD2. CDR1 and CDR2 from the germline V gene are MDHEN and SYDVKM. The CDR3 extends over 15 amino acids. With 4 bases clipped from V and 2 bases from J, the junction kept 4 bases outside the gene matches. The CDR3 DNA sequence: TGTGCCAGCAGTTCTCTAGCGGGAGGCACCTACGAGCAGTACTTC. Translated, it gives CASSSLAGGTYEQYF.

The chain combines TRBV15 with TRBJ1-2; 7 nucleotides match TRBD1. The CDR3 length is 16 residues. The junction had 9 bases not matched to a gene; V was cut back by 1 base and J by 4 bases. The germline V gene encodes CDR1 LNHNV and CDR2 YYDKDF (reference sequence). The DNA of the CDR3 is TGTGCCACCAGCAGAGTGAGGACAGGTGGTCTCTATGGCTACACCTTC. This codes for CATSRVRTGGLYGYTF. The full variable domain, rest sourced from reference TRBV15 and TRBJ1-2, is DAMVIQNPRYQVTQFGKPVTLSCSQTLNHNVMYWYQQKSSQAPKLLFHYYDKDFNNEADTPDNFQSRRPNTSFCFLDIRSPGLGDTAMYLCATSRVRTGGLYGYTFGSGTRLTVV.

V gene TRBV6-2 or TRBV6-3 combines with J gene TRBJ2-5, with D perhaps TRBD2 (6 bases). This CDR3 has 14 residues. Deletions cut 0 bases from V and 7 bases from J, with 12 bases between. Germline CDR1 is MNHEY and CDR2 is SVGEGT. The CDR3 loop is CASSYSGRGGTQYF. The CDR3, as DNA: TGTGCCAGCAGTTACTCTGGTCGGGGAGGGACCCAGTACTTC.

The chain joins TRBV28 to TRBJ1-2; D perhaps matches TRBD1 (5 bases). The V end was cut by 3 bases, the J end by 4 bases, with 15 bases between. The CDR3 loop spans 15 amino acids. Germline lookup yields CDR1 MDHEN and CDR2 SYDVKM. CDR3 residues: CASSFRTLGVYGYTF. In nucleotides, the CDR3 is TGTGCCAGCAGTTTCCGAACCCTAGGGGTCTATGGCTACACCTTC.

The V and J genes are TRBV28 and TRBJ2-1; D might be TRBD1 (5 bases). Trimming cost V 5 bases and J 12 bases, with 20 bases left between them. This CDR3 has 14 residues. Germline V gene data show CDR1 as MDHEN and CDR2 as SYDVKM. The CDR3 nucleotides read TGTGCCAGCAGTCCCTACTCCGGACATACGACGCAGTTCTTC. This codes for CASSPYSGHTTQFF.

This clone has a single count. The V gene is TRBV9, the J gene TRBJ2-1; 7 bases agree with TRBD1. CDR3 length equals 16 residues. The V gene end was trimmed by 2 bases and the J gene end by 3 bases; junction bases not matched to a gene: 8. Looked up from germline, CDR1 is SGDLS and CDR2 is YYNGEE. This CDR3 reads CASSVGDRAHYNEQFF. Written as DNA, the CDR3 is TGTGCCAGCAGCGTCGGCGACAGGGCCCACTACAATGAGCAGTTCTTC.

The rearrangement joins TRBV28 to TRBJ2-1, with TRBD2 identical over 13 bases. The germline V gene encodes CDR1 MDHEN and CDR2 SYDVKM. The V gene end was trimmed by 6 bases and the J gene end by 4 bases; junction bases not matched to a gene: 6. The length of the CDR3 is 16 residues. The CDR3 protein is CASSLLAGGDYNEQFF. The CDR3 coding sequence is TGTGCCAGCAGCCTACTAGCGGGAGGGGATTACAATGAGCAGTTCTTC. Variable domain in full (rest from reference TRBV28 and TRBJ2-1): DVKVTQSSRYLVKRTGEKVFLECVQDMDHENMFWYRQDPGLGLRLIYFSYDVKMKEKGDIPEGYSVSREKKERFSLILESASTNQTSMYLCASSLLAGGDYNEQFFGPGTRLTVL.

The chain has TRBV18 and TRBJ2-5; TRBD1 is a possible D gene (5 bases). Trimming cost V 0 bases and J 2 bases, with 13 bases left between them. Germline V gene sequence: CDR1 KGHSH, CDR2 LQKENI. CDR3 length: 16 residues. In nucleotides, the CDR3 is TGTGCCAGCTCACCACCAACTGGGGCAAGGCAAGAGACCCAGTACTTC. It is translated as CASSPPTGARQETQYF. Drawing the rest from reference TRBV18 and TRBJ2-5, the complete variable domain is NAGVMQNPRHLVRRRGQEARLRCSPMKGHSHVYWYRQLPEEGLKFMVYLQKENIIDESGMPKERFSAEFPKEGPSILRIQQVVRGDSAAYFCASSPPTGARQETQYFGPGTRLLVL.

The CDR3 DNA is TGTGCCAGCAGTCACGGGACAGTCTATGGCTACACCTTC. The encoded protein is CASSHGTVYGYTF. The chain carries TRBV27 and TRBJ1-2; 7 bases are shared with TRBD1. V lost 5 bases to trimming and J lost 4 bases; unmatched junction nucleotides: 4. The CDR3 is made up of 13 amino acids. The germline gives CDR1 MNHEY, CDR2 SMNVEV (reference sequence).

This sequence joins TRBV7-2 and TRBJ2-5; 10 bases are shared with TRBD2. CDR1 SGHTA and CDR2 FQGNSA come from the germline V gene. V gave up 5 bases and J gave up 0 bases; unmatched junction bases: 3. CDR3 size: 15 residues. CDR3 nucleotides: TGTGCCAGCAGCAGCGGGACTAGCGACCAAGAGACCCAGTACTTC. Protein: CASSSGTSDQETQYF.

This clone was seen a handful of times. The chain carries TRBV11-1 and TRBJ2-2, with D tentatively TRBD1 (5 bases). The CDR3 spans 13 residues. Germline V gene sequence: CDR1 SGHAT, CDR2 FQDESV (reference sequence). The germline V and J ends were trimmed by 5 bases and 7 bases, with 11 bases remaining between them. The CDR3 sequence is CASSPGPLGELFF. The CDR3 coding sequence is TGTGCCAGCAGCCCAGGGCCCCTCGGGGAGCTGTTTTTT.

This rearrangement joins TRBV12-3 or TRBV12-4 to TRBJ1-5; D is unresolved. V lost 6 bases and J lost 7, with 10 bases in between. The length of the CDR3 is 12 residues. CDR3 sequence: CASRYGFQPQHF. DNA of the CDR3: TGTGCCAGCAGATACGGTTTCCAGCCCCAGCATTTT.

The CDR3 loop reads CASSMARAGNTIYF. The CDR3 DNA sequence: TGTGCCAGTAGTATGGCCAGGGCTGGAAACACCATATATTTT. The chain employs TRBV19 and TRBJ1-3; weak D call: TRBD1 (5 bases). The germline gives CDR1 LNHDA, CDR2 SQIVND (reference sequence). The CDR3 sequence is 14 residues long. Trimming stripped 3 bases from V and 2 bases from J, with 8 bases between.

This clone was detected many times. The chain uses TRBV11-2 and TRBJ1-6; tentatively, D is TRBD1 (6 bases). CDR1 and CDR2 (germline): SGHAT, FQNNGV. The V end lost 5 bases, the J end lost 13 bases, and 15 bases lay between the germline ends. This CDR3 has 13 residues. The CDR3 protein is CASSHNREGPLHF. The CDR3 nucleotides are TGTGCCAGCAGCCATAACAGGGAGGGCCCCCTCCACTTT.

The genes are TRBV3-1 (or the pseudogene TRBV3-2) and TRBJ2-1, with 10 bases lining up with TRBD2. Looked up from germline, CDR1 is LGHDT and CDR2 is YNNKEL (reference sequence). The CDR3 extends over 14 amino acids. With V trimmed by 4 bases and J by 7 bases, 4 bases remained unmatched. The CDR3 bases are TGTGCCAGCAGCCCGGGACTAGCGAGAAATGAGCAGTTCTTC. It specifies CASSPGLARNEQFF.

This clone was detected once. The chain combines TRBV6-2 or TRBV6-3 with TRBJ2-5, with 10 positions matching TRBD1. V lost 4 bases to trimming and J lost 4 bases; unmatched junction nucleotides: 3. Germline V lookup: CDR1 MNHEY, CDR2 SVGEGT. The CDR3 is made up of 14 amino acids. CDR3 sequence reads: CASSSGTGVETQYF. The CDR3, as DNA: TGTGCCAGCAGTTCCGGGACAGGGGTAGAGACCCAGTACTTC.

The CDR3 protein is CASSLSIANYGYTF. The CDR3 region has the DNA TGCGCCAGCAGCTTGAGCATAGCTAACTATGGCTACACCTTC. The rearrangement joins TRBV5-1 to TRBJ1-2; no definite D call. Trimming pared 1 base from V and 0 bases from J, leaving 7 bases between. The germline V gene has CDR1 SGHRS and CDR2 YFSETQ. CDR3 length equals 14 residues.

The V and J genes are TRBV7-2 and TRBJ1-4, with D perhaps matching TRBD1 (5 bases). The CDR3 spans 16 residues. Germline-derived CDR1 and CDR2 are SGHTA and FQGNSA. Trimming took 1 base from V and 8 from J, leaving 17 bases between them. As DNA, the CDR3 is TGTGCCAGCAGCTTAGGAATGGTCATAGCAGGGGAAAAACTGTTTTTT. As protein: CASSLGMVIAGEKLFF. Variable domain in full (rest from reference TRBV7-2 and TRBJ1-4): GAGVSQSPSNKVTEKGKDVELRCDPISGHTALYWYRQSLGQGLEFLIYFQGNSAPDKSGLPSDRFSAERTGGSVSTLTIQRTQQEDSAVYLCASSLGMVIAGEKLFFGSGTQLSVL.

The chain has TRBV15 and TRBJ2-1, with 7 nucleotides matching TRBD2. V lost 0 bases and J lost 7; bases outside the gene matches: 9. The CDR3 contains 16 residues. CDR1 is LNHNV and CDR2 is YYDKDF in the germline V gene (reference sequence). As DNA, the CDR3 is TGTGCCACCAGCAGAGATCCGGGGGGTAGTCGAAATGAGCAGTTCTTC. Protein: CATSRDPGGSRNEQFF.

CDR3 sequence: CASSIGQGAQETQYF. CDR3 in DNA: TGTGCCAGTAGTATAGGCCAGGGGGCCCAAGAGACCCAGTACTTC. The V call is TRBV19, the J call TRBJ2-5; 8 nucleotides line up with TRBD1. The CDR3 has 15 amino acids. V gave up 1 base and J gave up 1 base; unmatched junction bases: 2. CDR1 is LNHDA and CDR2 is SQIVND in the germline V gene (reference sequence).